The TCR beta chain under discussion was sequenced for a study of Ad26.COV2.S vaccination and SARS-CoV-2 variants listed by TCRdb under 2021. For context, the study as a whole: Vaccine-arm donors came from COV1001, a multicentre, randomized, double-blind, placebo-controlled phase I-IIa trial of Ad26.COV2.S in healthy adults. Ad26.COV2.S was given intramuscularly at 5x10^10 or 1x10^11 viral particles, as a single shot or as two shots 56 days apart. The specificity and breadth of SARS-CoV-2-reactive T cell receptors after Ad26.COV2.S vaccination were assessed by TCRbeta repertoire sequencing. A total of roughly 32 samples were included in the TCR-sequenced set, comprising around 19 Ad26.COV2.S vaccine recipients, 5 placebo recipients and 8 SARS-CoV-2 convalescent individuals. Trial participants were randomized into five groups of five, in which low-dose or high-dose Ad26.COV2.S was given once or twice, or placebo was given on both occasions. Investigators remained blinded to trial group allocation during experiments and outcome assessment. Results and caveats for the whole study, not just this receptor: After vaccination, spike-specific CD8+ and CD4+ T cell responses were reported to show substantial breadth. Comparable non-spike TCR breadth was observed between vaccine and placebo recipients, consistent with only spike being contained in the vaccine. Spike-specific TCR breadth was higher in Ad26.COV2.S recipients than in placebo recipients (P = 0.0014). The study was not powered for comparison of responses between vaccine doses or regimens. The authors noted that the TCR breadth and depth analyses may have underestimated total T cell responses.

The treatment or condition label on this specimen signifies: roughly 20 received Ad26.COV2.S at low or high dose, single or two shots; about 5 received placebo; per-sample allocation not given. For vaccine and placebo recipients, repertoires were sequenced using samples collected on day 63 after the first injection. Between 29 July and 7 August 2020, Cohort 1b enrolled about 27 adults aged 18-55 years at one site in Boston, USA. Ad26.COV2.S was a replication-incompetent adenovirus type 26 vector that expressed a prefusion-stabilized SARS-CoV-2 spike protein derived from the original Wuhan strain. The germline V gene provides CDR1 MNHEY and CDR2 SVGAGI. Including cysteine and phenylalanine, the CDR3 has 16 amino acids. Only the CDR3 DNA is retained, 48 bases long and in frame from the first base. Trimming removed 2 bases from V and 5 bases from J, leaving 18 bases between the germline ends. Worth noting for this clone: Its antigen is currently not known. Qualities for individual bases were not recorded, and no much larger clone is one base off.

The immunoSEQ Assay was used to sequence TCRbeta CDR3 regions. After extraction, genomic DNA underwent amplification by bias-controlled multiplex PCR, followed by high-throughput sequencing. The study's processing was this. To quantify the absolute abundance of every unique TCRbeta CDR3 region, sequences were collapsed and filtered. T cell fraction was estimated by normalizing TCRbeta template counts to usable DNA, which was measured by amplifying reference genes present in all nucleated cells. Repertoire TCRs were annotated as SARS-CoV-2-specific when V gene, CDR3 amino acid sequence and J gene were exactly matched to a known reactive TCR set. The reference SARS-CoV-2 TCR set was obtained from MIRA and was filtered for enrichment in COVID-19-positive ImmuneCODE repertoires, whereby public or cross-reactive TCRs were removed. Based on the MIRA antigens, annotated TCRs were further analysed at the level of specific ORF or position within ORF. Depth was the summed frequency of annotated unique rearrangements, while breadth was defined as annotated unique rearrangements over total unique productive rearrangements. Two-sided Wilcoxon rank-sum tests were used to compare TCR breadth between groups. TCRdb obtained this table from immuneACCESS and retained in-frame rearrangements with V and J assigned. These tables miss some clones; where compared with another copy, unresolved V genes account for less than half of the shortfall, and the remainder is unexplained. V, J and clone size derive from that table, while D and trimming were established from the DNA sequence. A total of about 420,000 clones appear in this sample, approximately 87% of them only once. Clones ranked in the top ten supply around 3.6% of the sample.

The sequencing used peripheral blood, collected in a trial of Ad26.COV2.S vaccine versus placebo. The source is a person aged 18-65 years who received the Ad26.COV2.S COVID-19 vaccine or a placebo. The rearranged segments are TRBV6-5 and TRBJ1-2, with the D gene not confidently named. The CDR3 has the sequence CASSYRLRARPYGYTF. At the DNA level, the sequence is TGTGCCAGCAGTTACCGACTCCGGGCCAGGCCGTATGGCTACACCTTC.